Shown below are 21 T cell receptor beta chains from a single sample sequenced in a study of shared clonotypes between healthy human individuals. Repertoires were generated with immunoSEQ multiplex PCR, while TCRdb's copy carries only in-frame clones and drops some. The table shows a few million clones, with approximately 93% occurring only once. The sample comprised naive CD4+ T cells from PBMCs. Subset noted: CD45RA+ positively selected. The receptors were sampled from a man between 18 and 35 years old in good health. Some clones in this sample may be carry-over from other donors' samples.

This sequence joins TRBV6-1 and TRBJ2-5; weak D call: TRBD1 (6 bases). Germline values: CDR1 MNHNS, CDR2 SASEGT. Deletions cut 4 bases from V and 4 bases from J, with 13 bases between. This CDR3 is 14 amino acids long. CDR3 DNA sequence: TGTGCCAGCAGTGTGGACAGAGACGGAGAGACCCAGTACTTC. Translation: CASSVDRDGETQYF.

The gene calls are TRBV2 and TRBJ2-1, with D maybe TRBD1 (5 bases). The CDR3 sequence is 11 residues long. The germline V gene encodes CDR1 SNHLY and CDR2 FYNNEI. V was clipped by 9 bases and J by 9 bases, with 12 bases between them. The DNA for the CDR3 is TGTGCCAGTACTATCCAGGGTGAGCAGTTCTTC. Protein sequence: CASTIQGEQFF.

The V call is TRBV7-2, the J call TRBJ2-2; D tentatively fits TRBD1 or TRBD2 (5 bases each). Trimming removed 5 bases from V and 6 bases from J, with 13 bases in between. Germline-derived CDR1 and CDR2 are SGHTA and FQGNSA. The CDR3 spans 14 residues. The CDR3 region has the DNA TGTGCCAGCAGCCGGGACGGTGGGTCCGGGGAGCTGTTTTTT. As protein: CASSRDGGSGELFF.

This clone is a singleton in its sample. This rearrangement joins TRBV29-1 to TRBJ1-1; 8 positions match TRBD1. The length of the CDR3 is 13 residues. V was pared by 7 bases and J by 5 bases, with 9 bases of the junction left unmatched. Germline V gives CDR1 SQVTM, CDR2 ANQGSEA. The CDR3 region is CSASQGGFTEAFF. The CDR3 bases are TGCAGCGCTTCACAGGGGGGGTTTACTGAAGCTTTCTTT. Drawing the rest from reference TRBV29-1 and TRBJ1-1, the complete variable domain is SAVISQKPSRDICQRGTSLTIQCQVDSQVTMMFWYRQQPGQSLTLIATANQGSEATYESGFVIDKFPISRPNLTFSTLTVSNMSPEDSSIYLCSASQGGFTEAFFGQGTRLTVV.

The chain recombines TRBV9 with TRBJ1-3, with no clear D. This CDR3 region has 17 residues. Germline assignment: CDR1 SGDLS and CDR2 YYNGEE. V lost 0 bases, J lost 0 bases, and 13 bases lay in between. The CDR3 here is CASSVVPQSHSGNTIYF. The CDR3 bases are TGTGCCAGCAGCGTAGTCCCCCAAAGTCACTCTGGAAACACCATATATTTT.

The rearrangement joins TRBV5-1 to TRBJ2-7; 13 bases fit TRBD2. This CDR3 has 15 residues. CDR1 is SGHRS, CDR2 YFSETQ, per germline. The trim removed 3 bases at V and 2 bases at J, leaving 2 bases unmatched. The CDR3: CASSWGTSGTYEQYF. The DNA for the CDR3 is TGCGCCAGCAGCTGGGGGACTAGCGGGACCTACGAGCAGTACTTC.

This clone was detected once. V usage is TRBV7-2 and J usage is TRBJ1-5, with 9 bases matching TRBD1. This CDR3 region has 14 residues. The germline gives CDR1 SGHTA, CDR2 FQGNSA. V trimming: 4 bases; J trimming: 6 bases; junction bases outside the gene matches: 4. The CDR3 is CASSWDRDGQPQHF. DNA of the CDR3: TGTGCCAGCAGCTGGGACAGGGACGGTCAGCCCCAGCATTTT. The full variable domain, completed using reference TRBV7-2 and TRBJ1-5, is GAGVSQSPSNKVTEKGKDVELRCDPISGHTALYWYRQSLGQGLEFLIYFQGNSAPDKSGLPSDRFSAERTGGSVSTLTIQRTQQEDSAVYLCASSWDRDGQPQHFGDGTRLSIL.

V is TRBV28 and J is TRBJ1-4; D remains ambiguous. CDR3 length: 14 amino acids. Germline CDR1 MDHEN, CDR2 SYDVKM. Trimming took off 5 bases at V and 4 bases at J, with 11 bases between the two ends. CDR3 region: CASSDQGVNEKLFF. CDR3 nucleotide sequence: TGTGCCAGCAGTGATCAAGGCGTTAATGAAAAACTGTTTTTT. Together with reference TRBV28 and TRBJ1-4, the CDR3 gives the full variable domain: DVKVTQSSRYLVKRTGEKVFLECVQDMDHENMFWYRQDPGLGLRLIYFSYDVKMKEKGDIPEGYSVSREKKERFSLILESASTNQTSMYLCASSDQGVNEKLFFGSGTQLSVL.

This chain links TRBV19 with TRBJ2-7, with 7 positions matching TRBD2. This CDR3 contains 16 residues. V dropped 11 bases and J dropped 0; count of bases not matched to a gene: 16. Germline V gene data show CDR1 as LNHDA and CDR2 as SQIVND (reference sequence). The CDR3 DNA is TGTGCCTCATCCTTGCCCGGGGAGCGGGGCTCCTACGAGCAGTACTTC. As protein: CASSLPGERGSYEQYF.

CDR3 sequence reads: CASSLRAAGATPDEQFF. CDR3 coding DNA: TGTGCCAGCAGCTTACGTGCAGCGGGAGCCACTCCGGATGAGCAGTTCTTC. The V and J genes are TRBV7-3 and TRBJ2-1; 8 bases are shared with TRBD2. Trimming took 2 bases from V and 8 from J; bases not matched to a gene: 14. The CDR3 sequence is 17 residues long. CDR1 and CDR2 from the germline V gene are SGHTA and FQGTGA.

V usage is TRBV10-3 and J usage is TRBJ2-1; D might be TRBD1 (5 bases). The CDR3 sequence is 13 residues long. CDR1 and CDR2 from the germline V gene are ENHRY and SYGVKD. V was shortened by 6 bases and J by 4 bases, with 10 bases between the two germline ends. Written as DNA, the CDR3 is TGTGCCATCAGCTGGGGCGGTTACAATGAGCAGTTCTTC. It yields the protein CAISWGGYNEQFF.

A remark on this clone: In the same sample, other DNA sequences code for this CDR3. This chain uses TRBV18 with TRBJ2-2; the D gene is possibly TRBD2 (5 bases). The CDR3 is made up of 14 amino acids. CDR1 KGHSH and CDR2 LQKENI come from the germline V gene. Trimming took off 0 bases at V and 4 bases at J, with 6 bases between the two ends. CDR3 nucleotides: TGTGCCAGCTCACCACCTGAGGGCACCGGGGAGCTGTTTTTT. Residues: CASSPPEGTGELFF.

V gene TRBV12-2 combines with J gene TRBJ2-1; the table's D call TRBD2 went unverified against the DNA. TRBV12-2 has pseudogene status. CDR3 length: 14 amino acids. The chain's CDR3 is CASRLTFVLNEQFF. The CDR3 DNA reads as TGTGCAAGTCGCTTGACGTTCGTACTAAATGAGCAGTTCTTC.

The J gene is TRBJ2-3, the V gene TRBV19; D gene uncertain. Germline V gene sequence: CDR1 LNHDA, CDR2 SQIVND (reference sequence). CDR3 length equals 11 residues. V was cut by 11 bases and J by 4 bases, with 10 bases left in between. The CDR3 nucleotides read TGTGCCTCGACGCAGGCAGATACGCAGTATTTT. Its translation: CASTQADTQYF.

A note on this clone: Other DNA sequences in this specimen translate into the identical CDR3. The V call is TRBV5-1, the J call TRBJ1-1, with D possibly matching TRBD1 (5 bases). V dropped 0 bases and J dropped 1 base, with 10 bases sitting between them. This CDR3 is built from 15 residues. Per the germline V gene, CDR1 is SGHRS and CDR2 is YFSETQ. The chain's CDR3 is CASSLAEGRNTEAFF. The CDR3 DNA sequence: TGCGCCAGCAGCTTGGCCGAGGGGCGGAACACTGAAGCTTTCTTT.

The genes are TRBV4-1 and TRBJ2-7; D gene ambiguous. Germline CDR1 and CDR2: MGHRA and YSYEKL. V lost 4 bases and J 3 bases, leaving 19 bases between the germline ends. This CDR3 contains 16 residues. The CDR3 here is CASSLSPGSIYYEQYF. The CDR3, as DNA: TGCGCCAGCAGCCTGTCGCCGGGCTCCATATACTACGAGCAGTACTTC.

This clone appeared a single time. V and J are TRBV28 and TRBJ1-4; D uncertain. The ends were cut back, 7 bases at V and 7 bases at J, with 13 bases in the middle. CDR1 and CDR2 (germline): MDHEN, SYDVKM. CDR3 size: 13 residues. The CDR3 loop is CASTPPGLEKLFF. CDR3 DNA: TGTGCCAGCACCCCCCCGGGCCTTGAAAAACTGTTTTTT.

CDR3 protein: CASSLMFQGSTEAFF. CDR3 bases: TGTGCCAGCAGCTTAATGTTCCAGGGATCCACTGAAGCTTTCTTT. The chain has TRBV7-3 and TRBJ1-1; TRBD1 might be the D (5 bases). Trimming cost V 1 base and J 4 bases, with 13 bases left between them. Germline lookup yields CDR1 SGHTA and CDR2 FQGTGA. The CDR3 sequence is 15 residues long.

The CDR3 is CSAHWGWTGRDEQFF. The CDR3 DNA reads TGCAGCGCACACTGGGGGTGGACAGGGCGGGATGAGCAGTTCTTC. The chain links TRBV29-1 to TRBJ2-1; 8 bases align to TRBD1. V was pared by 7 bases and J by 8 bases, with 16 bases of the junction left unmatched. Germline CDR1 SQVTM, CDR2 ANQGSEA. This CDR3 region has 15 residues.

This rearrangement joins TRBV27 to TRBJ1-4; D is perhaps TRBD1 (5 bases). The germline gives CDR1 MNHEY, CDR2 SMNVEV (reference sequence). Trimming cost V 5 bases and J 4 bases, with 17 bases left between them. CDR3 size: 16 residues. The CDR3 loop reads CASSRSRQLINEKLFF. The DNA for the CDR3 is TGTGCCAGCAGTCGATCCCGACAGCTTATTAATGAAAAACTGTTTTTT.

The chain has TRBV28 and TRBJ1-2; D perhaps matches TRBD1 (5 bases). CDR1 MDHEN and CDR2 SYDVKM come from the germline V gene. The CDR3 consists of 15 residues. V lost 7 bases and J lost 4, with 19 bases in between. The CDR3 is CASISWAGERYGYTF. In DNA form, the CDR3 reads TGTGCCAGCATCTCCTGGGCGGGGGAACGCTATGGCTACACCTTC.